The next 18 T cell receptor beta chains were all read from a single sample in a study of CD8 T cells in Susac syndrome. With random hexamers, reverse transcription was performed on roughly 0.5 to 1 ug of RNA. Using its own MiXCR run on the immunoSEQ multiplex PCR reads, TCRdb lists one record per CDR3 protein. The table shows around 130,000 distinct CDR3 sequences, with nearly 96% occurring only once. Sequencing input: CD4+ T cells from PBMCs. These receptors came from a human donor with Susac syndrome.

The V and J genes are TRBV20-1 and TRBJ1-1; the D gene is possibly TRBD1 (5 bases). Trimming took 0 bases from V and 4 from J, leaving 15 bases between them. The CDR3 contains 15 residues. The germline V gene has CDR1 DFQATT and CDR2 SNEGSKA (reference sequence). CDR3 sequence reads: CSARDSQGLGTEAFF. The CDR3 DNA reads as TGCAGTGCTAGAGATTCGCAGGGTTTGGGCACTGAAGCTTTCTTT.

This chain uses TRBV20-1 with TRBJ2-1, with TRBD2 matching 14 bases. V dropped 3 bases and J dropped 9; count of bases not matched to a gene: 10. CDR3 length equals 16 residues. Germline V CDR1 and CDR2: DFQATT, SNEGSKA (reference sequence). The CDR3 DNA reads TGCAGTGCTAGGATTTATTCGGGACTAGCGGGAGCTGAGCAGTTCTTC. Its translation: CSARIYSGLAGAEQFF.

This chain joins TRBV5-1 and TRBJ2-5; TRBD1 matches at 9 bases. Germline V gene data show CDR1 as SGHRS and CDR2 as YFSETQ. V lost 5 bases, J lost 4 bases, and 3 bases stayed unmatched. This CDR3 has 13 residues. The CDR3 bases are TGCGCCAGCAGTTGGGACAGGGTAGAGACCCAGTACTTC. Translated: CASSWDRVETQYF.

In DNA, the CDR3 is TGTGCCTGGAGTGTACTGAGGTCTCTCGGAAACACCATATATTTT. It is translated as CAWSVLRSLGNTIYF. V gene TRBV30 combines with J gene TRBJ1-3; D remains ambiguous. Germline V lookup: CDR1 GTSNPN, CDR2 SVGIG (reference sequence). CDR3 length: 15 amino acids. The V end lost 0 bases, the J end lost 4 bases, and 13 bases lay between the germline ends.

This clonotype showed up just once. The chain uses TRBV6-5 and TRBJ1-4; 7 bases map to TRBD1. Germline-derived CDR1 and CDR2 are MNHEY and SVGAGI. This CDR3 contains 15 residues. The J segment lost 5 bases and the V segment lost 5 bases, leaving 8 bases of the junction unmatched. The CDR3 nucleotides read TGTGCCAGCAGTAAGGTCGGGACAGAGAATGAAAAACTGTTTTTT. This encodes CASSKVGTENEKLFF.

The gene calls are TRBV20-1 and TRBJ2-5, with 9 bases that match TRBD2. In germline, CDR1 is DFQATT, CDR2 SNEGSKA (reference sequence). This CDR3 has 17 residues. The ends lost 0 bases at V and 5 bases at J; junction bases unmatched: 13. The CDR3: CSARELLREGGSETQYF. Written as DNA, the CDR3 is TGCAGTGCTAGAGAGCTGTTGCGGGAGGGCGGCTCGGAGACCCAGTACTTC.

V gene TRBV7-9 combines with J gene TRBJ2-5; D might be TRBD2 (5 bases). V was clipped by 6 bases and J by 2 bases, with 16 bases between them. The CDR3 runs to 15 residues. Germline-derived CDR1 and CDR2 are SEHNR and FQNEAQ (reference sequence). The CDR3 nucleotides read TGTGCCAGCAGTGCCGGGATCGCGATTCAAGAGACCCAGTACTTC. This encodes CASSAGIAIQETQYF.

J is TRBJ2-7 and V is TRBV20-1, with a possible D match to TRBD2 (6 bases). The CDR3 totals 14 residues. V was shortened by 6 bases and J by 7 bases, with 22 bases between the two germline ends. CDR1 is DFQATT, CDR2 SNEGSKA, per germline (reference sequence). The CDR3 reads CSAIGDWREEEQYF. In nucleotides, the CDR3 is TGCAGTGCCATAGGGGACTGGCGGGAAGAGGAGCAGTACTTC.

This chain joins TRBV20-1 and TRBJ1-2; no clear D gene. The CDR3 covers 14 residues. The V end lost 3 bases, the J end lost 4 bases, and 15 bases lay between the germline ends. CDR1 DFQATT and CDR2 SNEGSKA come from the germline V gene (reference sequence). The CDR3 DNA sequence: TGCAGTGCTAGGTTAGAACGCCAGAGCTATGGCTACACCTTC. Its translation: CSARLERQSYGYTF.

This chain links TRBV29-1 with TRBJ2-1; possible D gene TRBD1, 5 bases. Germline V gives CDR1 SQVTM, CDR2 ANQGSEA. Trimming stripped 7 bases from V and 6 bases from J, with 16 bases between. This CDR3 comprises 13 residues. This CDR3 is CSGEQVRFNEQFF. The CDR3 DNA sequence: TGCAGCGGGGAACAGGTTAGGTTCAATGAGCAGTTCTTC.

The chain recombines TRBV3-1 with TRBJ2-7; D gene uncertain. V dropped 3 bases and J dropped 0 bases, with 9 bases sitting between them. CDR1 LGHDT and CDR2 YNNKEL come from the germline V gene (reference sequence). This CDR3 spans 14 amino acids. The CDR3 bases are TGTGCCAGCAGCCACCCCGGGTCCTCCTACGAGCAGTACTTC. Amino acids: CASSHPGSSYEQYF.

CDR3 amino acids: CSAAGAVLYGYTF. CDR3 coding DNA: TGCAGTGCTGCGGGGGCAGTCCTCTATGGCTACACCTTC. This chain connects TRBV20-1 to TRBJ1-2; tentative D call: TRBD1 (6 bases). CDR3 length: 13 amino acids. Trimming removed 5 bases at V and 4 bases at J, with 14 bases between. Looked up from germline, CDR1 is DFQATT and CDR2 is SNEGSKA (reference sequence).

The chain couples TRBV5-4 to TRBJ2-1; D is unclear. This CDR3 has 15 residues. The V gene's germline CDR1 is SGHNT and CDR2 YYREEE (reference sequence). Trimming removed 6 bases from V and 6 bases from J, with 19 bases in between. The CDR3 DNA reads as TGTGCCAGCACCACTACTCCTCTGACTGGCAATGAGCAGTTCTTC. As protein: CASTTTPLTGNEQFF.

The genes are TRBV28 and TRBJ2-5; a weak D match, TRBD2 (5 bases). This CDR3 region has 12 residues. Germline values: CDR1 MDHEN, CDR2 SYDVKM. V lost 8 bases and J lost 2, with 9 bases in between. The CDR3 nucleotides read TGTGCCAGCCTAACGGGACAAGAGACCCAGTACTTC. Encoded protein: CASLTGQETQYF.

CDR3 sequence (DNA): TGTGCCAGCAGTTTAATTGCTAGCGGGAGTGCGGGCTCCTACGAGCAGTACTTC. Its protein product is CASSLIASGSAGSYEQYF. This chain uses TRBV27 with TRBJ2-7; 10 bases agree with TRBD2. From germline, CDR1 is MNHEY and CDR2 SMNVEV (reference sequence). This CDR3 spans 18 amino acids. The junction had 10 bases not matched to a gene; V was cut back by 2 bases and J by 0 bases.

The chain uses TRBV12-3 or TRBV12-4 and TRBJ2-7, with TRBD1 as a possible D gene (6 bases). This CDR3 has 14 amino acids. The V gene lost 0 bases and the J gene lost 4 bases, with 10 bases spanning the gap. DNA for the CDR3: TGTGCCAGCAGTTTAGCTGGGACAACTTACGAGCAGTACTTC. Translation gives CASSLAGTTYEQYF.

This rearrangement joins TRBV28 to TRBJ2-7, with TRBD2 as a possible D gene (5 bases). CDR1 and CDR2 from the germline V gene are MDHEN and SYDVKM. Between the trimmed V and J ends, which lost 1 base and 0 bases, there was a span of 7 bases. The CDR3 runs 14 residues. The CDR3 DNA is TGTGCCAGCAGTTTATTCGGGGACTCCTACGAGCAGTACTTC. Translation gives CASSLFGDSYEQYF.

The chain uses TRBV5-4 and TRBJ2-3, with 9 bases matching TRBD2. This CDR3 contains 15 residues. Germline trimming cut 0 bases from V and 5 bases from J; bases unmatched to any gene: 4. Germline V gene lookup returns CDR1 SGHNT and CDR2 YYREEE (reference sequence). CDR3 nucleotides: TGTGCCAGCAGCTTGGATAGCGGGAGTCAAGATACGCAGTATTTT. Its translation is CASSLDSGSQDTQYF.